Described below is a single T cell receptor (beta chain) sequence and its context. This sample is drawn from a study of blood T cell repertoires in COVID-19. Overall study: COVID-19 samples from acute and convalescent phases originated in the United States, Italy and Spain. Sources were T cells, B-cell-depleted T cells, or PBMCs; the material itself was cDNA or gDNA.

In the authors' methods: The assay estimated nucleated cells by amplifying reference gene primers. Only in-frame clones appear in the TCRdb table, and some are missing; sequencing was by immunoSEQ multiplex PCR. V and J calls and clone size are those listed in that table; D and trimming were worked out from the DNA. The sample has around 43,000 clones; about nine tenths are singletons. V was clipped by 4 bases and J by 4 bases, with 11 bases between them. CDR3 size: 15 residues. Germline V gives CDR1 MDHEN, CDR2 SYDVKM. Sequencing was performed on peripheral blood. The TCR originated in a man aged 45-65 years with active COVID-19. V is TRBV28 and J is TRBJ2-6; D gene uncertain. CDR3 DNA sequence: TGTGCCAGCAGTTCACCGAACTCCGGGGCCAACGTCCTGACTTTC. Protein sequence: CASSSPNSGANVLTF.